These 27 T cell receptor beta chains share one sample of origin, sequenced in a study of beta chain features in type 1 diabetes. TCRB transcripts that were expressed got sequenced, as all of the isolated RNA had been reverse transcribed. Libraries were prepared by immunoSEQ multiplex PCR; TCRdb keeps only in-frame clonotypes and omits some of them. The sample consists of hundreds of thousands of clones, roughly a sixth of them appearing once. The source material was naive CD4+ T cells from blood. All receptors derive from a man younger than 35 in good health.

The genes are TRBV4-2 and TRBJ2-1; 8 bases are a match to TRBD1. Germline CDR1 is LGHNA and CDR2 is YNFKEQ. This CDR3 contains 16 residues. With V trimmed by 3 bases and J by 2 bases, 6 bases remained unmatched. For the CDR3, the DNA is TGTGCCAGCAGCCAGGAGGACAGGGCCACCTACAATGAGCAGTTCTTC. It specifies CASSQEDRATYNEQFF.

The V call is TRBV18, the J call TRBJ1-1, with D possibly being TRBD1 (6 bases). The CDR3 contains 14 residues. V was trimmed by 3 bases and J by 5 bases, leaving 13 bases between them. Germline CDR1 is KGHSH and CDR2 is LQKENI. DNA for the CDR3: TGTGCCAGCTCACCGACACAGGGAAAGACTGAAGCTTTCTTT. It is translated as CASSPTQGKTEAFF.

The V and J genes are TRBV27 and TRBJ1-2, with D unclear. Trimming left V 6 bases short and J 0 bases short, with 14 bases between. The CDR3 length is 15 residues. CDR1 is MNHEY, CDR2 SMNVEV, per germline (reference sequence). The CDR3 DNA follows: TGTGCCAGCAGCGACCCGTTCGGTACTAACTATGGCTACACCTTC. Protein product: CASSDPFGTNYGYTF.

This sequence joins TRBV7-9 and TRBJ1-4; D possibly corresponds to TRBD1 (5 bases). CDR3 length equals 16 residues. Trimming pared 7 bases from V and 0 bases from J, leaving 15 bases between. Per the germline V gene, CDR1 is SEHNR and CDR2 is FQNEAQ (reference sequence). As DNA, the CDR3 is TGTGCCAGCACCAAAACTCGGGGGACAACTAATGAAAAACTGTTTTTT. Translating it yields CASTKTRGTTNEKLFF. The full variable domain, its missing parts supplied by reference TRBV7-9 and TRBJ1-4, is DTGVSQNPRHKITKRGQNVTFRCDPISEHNRLYWYRQTLGQGPEFLTYFQNEAQLEKSRLLSDRFSAERPKGSFSTLEIQRTEQGDSAMYLCASTKTRGTTNEKLFFGSGTQLSVL.

This clone has more than one count but fewer than ten. The chain couples TRBV9 to TRBJ1-2, with 8 positions matching TRBD1. The CDR3 runs to 17 residues. Germline V gene sequence: CDR1 SGDLS, CDR2 YYNGEE. After removal of 0 bases from V and 8 bases from J, the junction contained 15 bases not matched to a gene. This chain's CDR3 is CASSVDHKPGTGEGYTF. As DNA, the CDR3 is TGTGCCAGCAGCGTAGACCATAAACCAGGGACAGGAGAGGGCTACACCTTC.

The V call is TRBV15, the J call TRBJ1-2; TRBD1 aligns across 7 bases. CDR1 and CDR2 from the germline V gene are LNHNV and YYDKDF (reference sequence). Trimming at V came to 0 bases and at J to 6 bases, leaving 4 bases not matched to a gene. The CDR3 extends over 14 amino acids. CDR3 DNA: TGTGCCACCAGCAGAGATACCGGGACAGATGGCTACACCTTC. Its protein is CATSRDTGTDGYTF.

This clone has more than one count but fewer than ten. The chain uses TRBV29-1 and TRBJ2-5; D call uncertain. The V end lost 7 bases, the J end lost 2 bases, and 11 bases lay between the germline ends. Germline values: CDR1 SQVTM, CDR2 ANQGSEA. The CDR3 is 12 amino acids. CDR3 DNA: TGCAGCGCCAGACAAGCACAAGAGACCCAGTACTTC. Encoded protein: CSARQAQETQYF.

The chain carries TRBV4-2 and TRBJ2-3; D may be TRBD2 (5 bases). The CDR3 totals 16 residues. Trimming took off 2 bases at V and 0 bases at J, with 12 bases between the two ends. From germline, CDR1 is LGHNA and CDR2 YNFKEQ. CDR3 region: CASSQQSGSSTDTQYF. CDR3 coding DNA: TGTGCCAGCAGCCAACAAAGCGGATCTAGCACAGATACGCAGTATTTT.

The chain carries TRBV10-3 and TRBJ2-5; TRBD2 is a possible D gene (5 bases). Germline V gene sequence: CDR1 ENHRY, CDR2 SYGVKD. This CDR3 is built from 17 residues. V was trimmed by 3 bases and J by 4 bases, leaving 21 bases between them. For the CDR3, the DNA is TGTGCCATCAGTGAAGAAATGGGGAGAGCCAGTCGAGAGACCCAGTACTTC. Translated: CAISEEMGRASRETQYF.

A few counts support this clone. The chain carries TRBV27 and TRBJ2-2; 8 nucleotides agree with TRBD2. Germline values: CDR1 MNHEY, CDR2 SMNVEV (reference sequence). The J segment lost 2 bases and the V segment lost 7 bases, leaving 6 bases of the junction unmatched. The CDR3 has 15 residues. The CDR3 region is CASTPGRANTGELFF. CDR3 in DNA: TGTGCCAGCACTCCCGGGAGGGCCAACACCGGGGAGCTGTTTTTT.

The chain couples TRBV6-4 to TRBJ2-1; D may correspond to TRBD1 or TRBD2 (5 bases each). CDR3 length: 15 residues. V lost 3 bases and J lost 3, with 12 bases in between. Germline V gene data show CDR1 as MRHNA and CDR2 as SNTAGT. In nucleotides, the CDR3 is TGTGCCAGCAGTGAAACCGGGACCATCTACAATGAGCAGTTCTTC. The encoded protein is CASSETGTIYNEQFF.

This clone was counted between two and nine times. This chain uses TRBV14 with TRBJ1-1, with D unclear. Germline-derived CDR1 and CDR2 are SGHDN and FVKESK. The CDR3 is 14 residues long. V dropped 3 bases and J dropped 3 bases, with 11 bases sitting between them. CDR3 amino acids: CASSHGRLDTEAFF. In DNA, the CDR3 is TGTGCCAGCAGCCACGGGAGATTGGACACTGAAGCTTTCTTT.

This clone was found a few times. This chain joins TRBV9 and TRBJ1-6; a weak D match, TRBD1 (5 bases). This CDR3 region has 13 residues. Between the trimmed V and J ends, which lost 3 bases and 7 bases, there was a span of 8 bases. Germline CDR1 is SGDLS and CDR2 is YYNGEE. The CDR3 loop is CASSGQRNSPLHF. CDR3 nucleotides: TGTGCCAGCAGCGGACAGAGGAATTCACCCCTCCACTTT. Full variable domain (rest looked up from reference TRBV9 and TRBJ1-6): DSGVTQTPKHLITATGQRVTLRCSPRSGDLSVYWYQQSLDQGLQFLIQYYNGEERAKGNILERFSAQQFPDLHSELNLSSLELGDSALYFCASSGQRNSPLHFGNGTRLTVT.

This clone turned up a few times. V gene TRBV6-1 combines with J gene TRBJ2-1, with D possibly being TRBD2 (6 bases). The germline V and J ends were trimmed by 2 bases and 7 bases, with 9 bases remaining between them. Germline CDR1 reads MNHNS; CDR2 reads SASEGT. The CDR3 runs 13 residues. The CDR3 nucleotides read TGTGCCAGCAGTGAACAGGGAGGAAATGAGCAGTTCTTC. Protein sequence: CASSEQGGNEQFF.

The J gene is TRBJ2-1, the V gene TRBV6-1; a weak D match, TRBD2 (5 bases). Trimming shortened V by 2 bases and J by 6 bases, and 17 bases separated the two germline ends. The CDR3 contains 16 residues. Germline V CDR1 and CDR2: MNHNS, SASEGT. Here the CDR3 reads CASSELARRAGNEQFF. DNA of the CDR3: TGTGCCAGCAGTGAATTGGCTCGGCGGGCGGGCAATGAGCAGTTCTTC.

This clone occurred a few times. The gene calls are TRBV6-5 and TRBJ2-7, with TRBD2 as a possible D gene (7 bases). The CDR3 spans 14 residues. Germline assignment: CDR1 MNHEY and CDR2 SVGAGI. The germline V and J ends were trimmed by 2 bases and 2 bases, with 10 bases remaining between them. The CDR3 here is CASSYARGPYEQYF. Written as DNA, the CDR3 is TGTGCCAGCAGTTACGCGCGGGGGCCCTACGAGCAGTACTTC.

The rearrangement uses TRBV6-5 and TRBJ1-3; no reliable D call. V was pared by 10 bases and J by 1 base, with 8 bases between. CDR1 is MNHEY and CDR2 is SVGAGI in the germline V gene. There are 12 residues in the CDR3. Here the CDR3 reads CATWASGNTIYF. In DNA, the CDR3 is TGTGCCACGTGGGCTTCTGGAAACACCATATATTTT.

This chain links TRBV5-4 with TRBJ2-6; TRBD1 matches 8 bases. The germline CDR1 and CDR2 sequences are SGHNT and YYREEE (reference sequence). The CDR3 covers 16 residues. V shed 3 bases and J 2 bases; nucleotides not matched to a gene: 4. CDR3 in DNA: TGTGCCAGCAGCTCGAAGACAGGGGCTGGGGCCAACGTCCTGACTTTC. Residues: CASSSKTGAGANVLTF.

This clone was counted only a few times. V is TRBV9 and J is TRBJ2-7; D tentatively fits TRBD1 or TRBD2 (6 bases each). Trimming took off 0 bases at V and 7 bases at J, with 17 bases between the two ends. There are 15 residues in the CDR3. The germline V gene has CDR1 SGDLS and CDR2 YYNGEE. The CDR3 sequence: CASSVDGGRFQEQYF. The CDR3 DNA reads TGTGCCAGCAGCGTAGACGGGGGCCGTTTCCAGGAGCAGTACTTC.

The chain links TRBV7-6 to TRBJ2-1; D may correspond to TRBD1 or TRBD2 (5 bases each). CDR1 is SGHVS, CDR2 FNYEAQ, per germline. Trimming stripped 0 bases from V and 6 bases from J, with 12 bases between. The CDR3 has 15 residues. CDR3 bases: TGTGCCAGCAGCTTAGCAGGGACCGGAACCAATGAGCAGTTCTTC. Amino acids: CASSLAGTGTNEQFF.

The chain has TRBV28 and TRBJ1-1; 7 bases line up with TRBD1. The CDR3 runs 12 residues. V lost 5 bases and J lost 11; bases outside the gene matches: 8. Germline loops: CDR1 MDHEN, CDR2 SYDVKM. The CDR3 is CASSVTGRGAFF. Here the CDR3 DNA reads TGTGCCAGCAGTGTGACAGGGCGGGGGGCTTTCTTT.

This sequence joins TRBV9 and TRBJ2-5, with 15 positions matching TRBD2. The V segment lost 1 base and the J segment 0 bases; nucleotides outside the gene matches: 10. Germline CDR1 reads SGDLS; CDR2 reads YYNGEE. The CDR3 consists of 20 residues. For the CDR3, the DNA is TGTGCCAGCAGCGTAAAGACCGGGACTAGCGGGGGGACGTACCAAGAGACCCAGTACTTC. It is translated as CASSVKTGTSGGTYQETQYF. Based on the CDR3 plus reference TRBV9 and TRBJ2-5, the full variable domain is DSGVTQTPKHLITATGQRVTLRCSPRSGDLSVYWYQQSLDQGLQFLIQYYNGEERAKGNILERFSAQQFPDLHSELNLSSLELGDSALYFCASSVKTGTSGGTYQETQYFGPGTRLLVL.

This clone appeared a few times. This chain uses TRBV7-9 with TRBJ2-7; TRBD1 aligns across 7 bases. V shed 8 bases, J shed 0 bases, and the junction held 13 bases outside the gene matches. CDR1 is SEHNR and CDR2 is FQNEAQ in the germline V gene (reference sequence). The CDR3 totals 16 residues. DNA for the CDR3: TGTGCCAGCCGGGACAGTTTATCTCAGAGCTCCTACGAGCAGTACTTC. Residues: CASRDSLSQSSYEQYF.

The CDR3 loop is CASTLRQGNYGYTF. The CDR3 nucleotides read TGTGCCAGCACCCTAAGACAGGGGAACTATGGCTACACCTTC. V gene TRBV6-5 combines with J gene TRBJ1-2, with TRBD1 identical over 8 bases. Trimming at V came to 7 bases and at J to 2 bases, leaving 6 bases not matched to a gene. This CDR3 has 14 amino acids. CDR1 MNHEY and CDR2 SVGAGI come from the germline V gene.

In DNA, the CDR3 is TGTGCCAGCAGCTTGTCGAGAGGCCCTCGTCGGACTTACGAAGCTTTCTTT. Translated, it gives CASSLSRGPRRTYEAFF. This chain uses TRBV5-6 with TRBJ1-1; D is unclear. The V end was cut by 1 base, the J end by 8 bases, with 24 bases between. CDR1 SGHDT and CDR2 YYEEEE come from the germline V gene. The CDR3 totals 17 residues.

The table lists this clone with a few counts. The CDR3: CASSLEAGGLVYGYTF. The CDR3 DNA reads TGTGCCAGCAGCTTAGAGGCAGGGGGCTTGGTCTATGGCTACACCTTC. The chain is built from TRBV7-2 and TRBJ1-2, with 8 bases matching TRBD1. Germline assignment: CDR1 SGHTA and CDR2 FQGNSA. The CDR3 covers 16 residues. The V segment lost 1 base and the J segment 4 bases; nucleotides outside the gene matches: 8.

The chain joins TRBV21-1 to TRBJ2-5; the table assigns TRBD2, which was not confirmed against the DNA. TRBV21-1 is designated a pseudogene. There are 14 residues in the CDR3. CDR3 bases: TGTGCCAGCAGCAAAGAATCGGGGGAAGAGACCCAGTACTTC. This gives the protein CASSKESGEETQYF.